This T cell receptor beta chain was retrieved from a study of cytomegalovirus exposure and HLA in healthy donors. As concerns this clone: The antigen is unknown.

Whole-study findings and limits: Some TCR beta chains (over 150 of them) were listed as cytomegalovirus-associated. Per a later analysis, 16,951 TCR beta sequences showed association with HLA alleles at 0.05 false discovery rate. Solely CMV serostatus was available to characterize immune exposure.

The CDR3 sequence is 14 residues long. The germline CDR1 and CDR2 sequences are SGHTA and FQGNSA. Trimming removed 7 bases at V and 1 base at J, with 13 bases between. Researchers ran the PCR with 60 Vbeta and 13 Jbeta primers. Generated by immunoSEQ multiplex PCR, the TCRdb table keeps only in-frame clones and is missing some. The repertoire holds about 130,000 clones, with approximately 80% as singletons. The chain joins TRBV7-2 to TRBJ1-2; a weak D match, TRBD1 (5 bases). Source material: PBMCs. The source is a man aged 45-65 years in good health and CMV-seronegative. The CDR3 DNA sequence: TGTGCCAGCAACACACAGGCCGTTAACTATGGCTACACCTTC. This encodes CASNTQAVNYGYTF.